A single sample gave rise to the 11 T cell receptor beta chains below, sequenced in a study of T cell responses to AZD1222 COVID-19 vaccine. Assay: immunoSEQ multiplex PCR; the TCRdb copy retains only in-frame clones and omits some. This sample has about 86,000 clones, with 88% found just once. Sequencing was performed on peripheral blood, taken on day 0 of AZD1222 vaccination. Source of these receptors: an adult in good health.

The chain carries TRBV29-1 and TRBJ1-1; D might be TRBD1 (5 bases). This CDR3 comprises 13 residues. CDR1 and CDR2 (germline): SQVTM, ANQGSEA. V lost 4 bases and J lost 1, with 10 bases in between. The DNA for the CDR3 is TGCAGCGTTGCGGACAACCCGAACACTGAAGCTTTCTTT. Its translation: CSVADNPNTEAFF.

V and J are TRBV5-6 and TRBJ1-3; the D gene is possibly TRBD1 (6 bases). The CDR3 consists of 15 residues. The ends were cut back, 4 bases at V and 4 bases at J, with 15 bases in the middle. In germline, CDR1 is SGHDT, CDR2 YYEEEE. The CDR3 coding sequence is TGTGCCAGCAGCATCCAGGGGCCCGCCGGAAACACCATATATTTT. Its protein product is CASSIQGPAGNTIYF.

The CDR3 spells CASSLMAGYGYTF. The CDR3 DNA follows: TGTGCCAGCAGTTTAATGGCAGGCTATGGCTACACCTTC. This sequence joins TRBV28 and TRBJ1-2; no definite D call. The germline V gene encodes CDR1 MDHEN and CDR2 SYDVKM. V shed 2 bases and J shed 4 bases, with 8 bases lying between them. The CDR3 length is 13 residues.

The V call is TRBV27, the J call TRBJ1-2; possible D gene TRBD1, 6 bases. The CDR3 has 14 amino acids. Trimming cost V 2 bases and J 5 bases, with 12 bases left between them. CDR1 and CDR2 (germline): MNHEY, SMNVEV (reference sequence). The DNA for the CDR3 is TGTGCCAGCAGTTTAAGCAGGGGCGAGTATGGCTACACCTTC. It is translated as CASSLSRGEYGYTF.

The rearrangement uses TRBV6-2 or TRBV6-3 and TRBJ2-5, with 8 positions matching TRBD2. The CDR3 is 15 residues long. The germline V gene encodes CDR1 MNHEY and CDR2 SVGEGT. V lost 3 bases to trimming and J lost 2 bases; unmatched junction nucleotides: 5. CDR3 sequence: CASSYWREAQETQYF. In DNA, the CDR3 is TGTGCCAGCAGTTATTGGCGGGAGGCTCAAGAGACCCAGTACTTC.

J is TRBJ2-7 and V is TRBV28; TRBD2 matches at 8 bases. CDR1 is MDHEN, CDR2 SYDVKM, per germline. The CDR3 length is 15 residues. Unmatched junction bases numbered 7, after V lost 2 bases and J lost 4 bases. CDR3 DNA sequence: TGTGCCAGCAGTTTAGGGGGGACTAGGTTTTACGAGCAGTACTTC. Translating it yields CASSLGGTRFYEQYF.

CDR3 nucleotide sequence: TGTGCCACCAGTGACGGGACTAGCGGCCGTATTGGGCAGTTCTTC. This gives the protein CATSDGTSGRIGQFF. The rearrangement joins TRBV24-1 to TRBJ2-1; 11 bases match TRBD2. Germline values: CDR1 KGHDR, CDR2 SFDVKD. The V gene end was trimmed by 4 bases and the J gene end by 12 bases; junction bases not matched to a gene: 10. The CDR3 totals 15 residues.

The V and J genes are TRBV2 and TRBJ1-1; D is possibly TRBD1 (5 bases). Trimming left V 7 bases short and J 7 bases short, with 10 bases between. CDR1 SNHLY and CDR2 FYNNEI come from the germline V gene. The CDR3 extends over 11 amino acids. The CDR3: CASILGVEAFF. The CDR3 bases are TGTGCCAGCATTCTGGGGGTTGAAGCTTTCTTT.

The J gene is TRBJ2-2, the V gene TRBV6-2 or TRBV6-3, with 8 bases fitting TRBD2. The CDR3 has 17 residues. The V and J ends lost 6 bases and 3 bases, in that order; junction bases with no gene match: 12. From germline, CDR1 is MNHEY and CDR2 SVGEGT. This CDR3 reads CASSLPRGGEDTGELFF. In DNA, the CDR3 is TGTGCCAGCAGCTTACCCCGGGGGGGGGAAGACACCGGGGAGCTGTTTTTT.

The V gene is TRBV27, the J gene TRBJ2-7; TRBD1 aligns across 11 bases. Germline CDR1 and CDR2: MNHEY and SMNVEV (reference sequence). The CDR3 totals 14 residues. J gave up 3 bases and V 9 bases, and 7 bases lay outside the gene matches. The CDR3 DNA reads TGTGCCAGTCGTCCCGGGACAGGGGGCTACGAGCAGTACTTC. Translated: CASRPGTGGYEQYF.

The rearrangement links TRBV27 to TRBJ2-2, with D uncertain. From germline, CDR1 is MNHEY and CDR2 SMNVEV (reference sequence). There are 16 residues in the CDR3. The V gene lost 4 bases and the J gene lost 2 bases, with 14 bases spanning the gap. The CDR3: CASSSSLRVNTGELFF. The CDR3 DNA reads TGTGCCAGCAGTTCCTCTCTTAGGGTAAACACCGGGGAGCTGTTTTTT.